This T cell receptor (beta chain) stems from a study of regulatory T cells in long-lasting Graves disease. The sample's time point: newly diagnosed GD, antithyroid drugs for less than 3 months. Researchers made the TCR library from RNA that was extracted from PBMCs. Combining iRepertoire HTBI primers with Arm-PCR of CDR3 regions, the authors built TCR beta libraries. Each CDR3 protein gets one entry after TCRdb re-called the multiplex PCR reads with MiXCR. The sample records some 240,000 distinct CDR3 sequences, roughly 19% being singletons. This clonotype was recorded many times. The germline V and J ends were trimmed by 2 bases and 2 bases, with 11 bases remaining between them. Germline loops: CDR1 SGDLS, CDR2 YYNGEE. The CDR3 runs to 15 residues. The same sample was also used in a study of T cells in Graves' hyperthyroidism and ophthalmopathy. This second study says: Ophthalmopathy stood apart from stable hyperthyroidism in a 13 V-J model.

This chain joins TRBV9 and TRBJ2-1; a weak D match, TRBD2 (7 bases). The sequence was obtained from a woman in her twenties or thirties with Graves disease. The sample was peripheral blood mononuclear cells (PBMCs), taken at new diagnosis, from a patient treated with antithyroid drugs. The CDR3 DNA sequence: TGTGCCAGCAGCGTCGGGGGGCCAACCTACAATGAGCAGTTCTTC. Translated, it gives CASSVGGPTYNEQFF.